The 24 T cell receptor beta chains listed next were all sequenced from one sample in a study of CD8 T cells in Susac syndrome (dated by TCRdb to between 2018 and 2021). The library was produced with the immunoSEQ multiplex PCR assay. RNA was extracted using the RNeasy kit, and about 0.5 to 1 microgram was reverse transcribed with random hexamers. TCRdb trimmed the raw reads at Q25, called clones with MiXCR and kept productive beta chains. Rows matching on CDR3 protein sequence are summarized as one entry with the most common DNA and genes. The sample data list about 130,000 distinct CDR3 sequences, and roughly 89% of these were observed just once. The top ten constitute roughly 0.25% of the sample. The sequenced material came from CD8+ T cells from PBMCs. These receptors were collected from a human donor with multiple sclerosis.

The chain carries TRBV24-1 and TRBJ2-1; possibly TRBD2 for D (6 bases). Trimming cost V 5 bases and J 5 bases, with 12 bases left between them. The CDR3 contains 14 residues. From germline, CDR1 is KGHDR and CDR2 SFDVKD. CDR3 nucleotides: TGTGCCACCAGTGCTCCGGGACTCAACAATGAGCAGTTCTTC. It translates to CATSAPGLNNEQFF.

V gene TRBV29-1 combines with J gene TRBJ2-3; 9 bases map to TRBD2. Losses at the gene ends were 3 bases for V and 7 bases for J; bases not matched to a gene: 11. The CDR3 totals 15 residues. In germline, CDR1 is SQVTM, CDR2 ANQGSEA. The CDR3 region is CSVDHGAGGPNTQYF. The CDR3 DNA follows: TGCAGCGTTGACCATGGCGCGGGAGGGCCGAATACGCAGTATTTT.

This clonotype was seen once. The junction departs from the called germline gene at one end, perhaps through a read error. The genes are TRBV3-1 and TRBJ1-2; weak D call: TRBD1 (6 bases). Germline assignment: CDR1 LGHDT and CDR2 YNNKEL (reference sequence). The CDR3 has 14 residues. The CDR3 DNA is TGTGCCAGCAGCCTAGGGGGGACGGCGGACGGCTACGCCTTC. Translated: CASSLGGTADGYAF. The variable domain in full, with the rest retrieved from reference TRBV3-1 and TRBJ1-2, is DTAVSQTPKYLVTQMGNDKSIKCEQNLGHDTMYWYKQDSKKFLKIMFSYNNKELIINETVPNRFSPKSPDKAHLNLHINSLELGDSAVYFCASSLGGTADGYAFGSGTRLTVV.

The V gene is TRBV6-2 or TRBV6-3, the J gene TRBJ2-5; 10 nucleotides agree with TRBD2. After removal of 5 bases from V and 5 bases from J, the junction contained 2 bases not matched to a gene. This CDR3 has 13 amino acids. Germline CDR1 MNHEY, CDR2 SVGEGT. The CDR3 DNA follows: TGTGCCAGCAGTCTAGCGGGAGCTGAGACCCAGTACTTC. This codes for CASSLAGAETQYF.

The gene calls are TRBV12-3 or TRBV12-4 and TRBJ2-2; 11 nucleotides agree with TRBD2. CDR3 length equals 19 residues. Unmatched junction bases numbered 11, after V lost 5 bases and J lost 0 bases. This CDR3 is CASSPLGLAGLANTGELFF. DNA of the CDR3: TGTGCCAGCAGTCCCCTCGGACTAGCGGGTCTCGCGAACACCGGGGAGCTGTTTTTT.

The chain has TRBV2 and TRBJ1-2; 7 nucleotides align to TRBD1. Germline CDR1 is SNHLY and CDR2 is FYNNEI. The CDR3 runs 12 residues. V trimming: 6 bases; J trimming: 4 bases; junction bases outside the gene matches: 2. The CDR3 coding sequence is TGTGCCAGCAGGACAGGGCCCTATGGCTACACCTTC. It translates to CASRTGPYGYTF.

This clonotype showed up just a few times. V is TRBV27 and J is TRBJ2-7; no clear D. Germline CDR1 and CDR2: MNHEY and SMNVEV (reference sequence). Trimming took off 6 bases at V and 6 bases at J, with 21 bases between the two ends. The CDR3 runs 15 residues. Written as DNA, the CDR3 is TGTGCCAGCAGCTTACGATCGGGCCTTTCTTCCGAGCAGTACTTC. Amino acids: CASSLRSGLSSEQYF.

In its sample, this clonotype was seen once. The DNA for the CDR3 is TGCAGCGTTGAAGGACTAGGGTTCTCCTACAATGAGCAGTTCTTC. It specifies CSVEGLGFSYNEQFF. The V gene is TRBV29-1, the J gene TRBJ2-1; D may be TRBD2 (6 bases). The V gene lost 1 base and the J gene lost 0 bases, with 10 bases spanning the gap. The CDR3 consists of 15 residues. Looked up from germline, CDR1 is SQVTM and CDR2 is ANQGSEA.

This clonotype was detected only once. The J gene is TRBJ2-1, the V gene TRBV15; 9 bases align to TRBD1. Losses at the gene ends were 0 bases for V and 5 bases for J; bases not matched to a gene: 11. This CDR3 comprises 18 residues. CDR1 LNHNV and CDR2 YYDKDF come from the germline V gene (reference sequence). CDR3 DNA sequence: TGTGCCACCAGCAGAGAAGGCACAGGGGGCGTATTTAACAATGAGCAGTTCTTC. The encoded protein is CATSREGTGGVFNNEQFF.

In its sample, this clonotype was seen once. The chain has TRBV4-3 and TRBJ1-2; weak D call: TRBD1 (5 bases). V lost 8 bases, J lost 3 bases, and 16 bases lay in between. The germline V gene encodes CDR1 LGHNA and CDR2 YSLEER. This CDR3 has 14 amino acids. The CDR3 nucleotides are TGCGCCAGCGAGCCCCGGAAACAGGACTATGGCTACACCTTC. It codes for CASEPRKQDYGYTF.

DNA of the CDR3: TGTGCCAGCAGTTTAACGGGGGACAGTGAAAAACTGTTTTTT. Protein sequence: CASSLTGDSEKLFF. The V gene is TRBV27, the J gene TRBJ1-4; 7 bases map to TRBD1. There are 14 residues in the CDR3. Trimming took 2 bases from V and 7 from J; bases not matched to a gene: 4. In germline, CDR1 is MNHEY, CDR2 SMNVEV (reference sequence).

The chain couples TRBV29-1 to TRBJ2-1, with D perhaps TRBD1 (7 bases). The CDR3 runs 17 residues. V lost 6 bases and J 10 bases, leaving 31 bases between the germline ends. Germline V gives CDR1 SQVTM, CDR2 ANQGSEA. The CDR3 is CSVVSPPGQLLGGEQFF. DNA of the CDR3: TGCAGCGTCGTTAGCCCCCCGGGACAGCTGCTCGGGGGCGAGCAGTTCTTC.

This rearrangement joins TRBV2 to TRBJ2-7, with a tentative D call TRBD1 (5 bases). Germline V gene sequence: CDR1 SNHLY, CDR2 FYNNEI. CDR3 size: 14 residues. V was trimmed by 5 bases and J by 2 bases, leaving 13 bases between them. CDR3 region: CASSFPQATYEQYF. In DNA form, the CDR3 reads TGTGCCAGCAGTTTCCCACAGGCCACCTACGAGCAGTACTTC.

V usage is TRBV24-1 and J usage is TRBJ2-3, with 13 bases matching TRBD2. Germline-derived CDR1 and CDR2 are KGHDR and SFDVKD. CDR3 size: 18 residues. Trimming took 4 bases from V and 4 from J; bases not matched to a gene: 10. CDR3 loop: CATSEYGTSGIVSDTQYF. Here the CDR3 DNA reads TGTGCCACCAGTGAATACGGGACTAGCGGGATTGTCTCAGATACGCAGTATTTT.

The CDR3 nucleotides read TGTGCTAGTGGTTTGGTAGGGAAGACAGGGGGGCCAGAGACCCAGTACTTC. Translating gives CASGLVGKTGGPETQYF. The chain has TRBV12-5 and TRBJ2-5; 9 bases fit TRBD1. V shed 0 bases, J shed 4 bases, and the junction held 9 bases outside the gene matches. This CDR3 is 17 amino acids long. Germline CDR1 LGHNT, CDR2 FRNRAP.

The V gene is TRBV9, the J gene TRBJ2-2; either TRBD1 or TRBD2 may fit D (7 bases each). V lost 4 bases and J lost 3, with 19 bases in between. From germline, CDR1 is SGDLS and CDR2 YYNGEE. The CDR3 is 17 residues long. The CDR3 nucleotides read TGTGCCAGCAGCCATCCCCGACAGGGAGGGTACACCGGGGAGCTGTTTTTT. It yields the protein CASSHPRQGGYTGELFF. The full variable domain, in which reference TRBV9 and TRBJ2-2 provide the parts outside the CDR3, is DSGVTQTPKHLITATGQRVTLRCSPRSGDLSVYWYQQSLDQGLQFLIQYYNGEERAKGNILERFSAQQFPDLHSELNLSSLELGDSALYFCASSHPRQGGYTGELFFGEGSRLTVL.

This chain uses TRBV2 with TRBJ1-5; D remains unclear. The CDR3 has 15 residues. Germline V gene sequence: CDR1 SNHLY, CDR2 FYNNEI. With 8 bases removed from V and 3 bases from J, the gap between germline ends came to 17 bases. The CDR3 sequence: CASRREVYFNQPQHF. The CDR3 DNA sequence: TGTGCCAGCCGGCGTGAGGTTTATTTCAATCAGCCCCAGCATTTT.

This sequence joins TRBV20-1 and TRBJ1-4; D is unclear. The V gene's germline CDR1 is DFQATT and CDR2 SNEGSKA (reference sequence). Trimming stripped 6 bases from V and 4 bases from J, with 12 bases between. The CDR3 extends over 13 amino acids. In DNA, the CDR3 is TGCAGTGCCCCCCGGGTAGATAATGAAAAACTGTTTTTT. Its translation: CSAPRVDNEKLFF.

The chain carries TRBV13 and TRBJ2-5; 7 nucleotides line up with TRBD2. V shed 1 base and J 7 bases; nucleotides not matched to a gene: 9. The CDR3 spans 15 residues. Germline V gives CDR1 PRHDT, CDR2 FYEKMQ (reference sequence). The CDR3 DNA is TGTGCCAGCAGCTTAGAACACGCGGGGGATGGGACCCAGTACTTC. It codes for CASSLEHAGDGTQYF.

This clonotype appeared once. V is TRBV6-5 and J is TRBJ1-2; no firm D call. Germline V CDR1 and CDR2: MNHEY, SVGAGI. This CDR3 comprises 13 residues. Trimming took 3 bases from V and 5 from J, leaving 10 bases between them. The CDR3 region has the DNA TGTGCCAGCAGTTATGGTTTTCGTTATGGCTACACCTTC. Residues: CASSYGFRYGYTF.

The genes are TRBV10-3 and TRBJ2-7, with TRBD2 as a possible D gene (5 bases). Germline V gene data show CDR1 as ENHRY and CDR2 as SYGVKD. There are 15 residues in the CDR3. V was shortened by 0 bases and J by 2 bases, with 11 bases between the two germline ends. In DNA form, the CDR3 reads TGTGCCATCAGTGAGTCTTCTGGACTTACCTACGAGCAGTACTTC. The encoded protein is CAISESSGLTYEQYF.

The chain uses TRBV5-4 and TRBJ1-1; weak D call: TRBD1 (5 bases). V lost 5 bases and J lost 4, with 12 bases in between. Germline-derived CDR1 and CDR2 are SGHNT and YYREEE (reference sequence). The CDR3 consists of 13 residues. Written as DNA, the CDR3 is TGTGCCAGCAGTTTAGAGGGGACCACTGAAGCTTTCTTT. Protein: CASSLEGTTEAFF. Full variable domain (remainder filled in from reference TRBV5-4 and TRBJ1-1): ETGVTQSPTHLIKTRGQQVTLRCSSQSGHNTVSWYQQALGQGPQFIFQYYREEENGRGNFPPRFSGLQFPNYSSELNVNALELDDSALYLCASSLEGTTEAFFGQGTRLTVV.

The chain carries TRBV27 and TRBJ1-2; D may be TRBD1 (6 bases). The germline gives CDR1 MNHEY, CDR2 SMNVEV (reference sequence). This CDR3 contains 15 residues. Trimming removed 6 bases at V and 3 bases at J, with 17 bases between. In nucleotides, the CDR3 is TGTGCCAGCAGCAAAGCAGGGGAGAGTTACTATGGCTACACCTTC. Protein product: CASSKAGESYYGYTF.

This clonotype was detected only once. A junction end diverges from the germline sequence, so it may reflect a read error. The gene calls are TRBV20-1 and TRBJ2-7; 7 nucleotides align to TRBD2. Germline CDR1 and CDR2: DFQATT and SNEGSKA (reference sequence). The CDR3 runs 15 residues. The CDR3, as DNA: TGCAGCGCTAGGGGTGTGGGGGAGGGCCTCTACGAGCAGTACTTC. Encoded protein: CSARGVGEGLYEQYF.